The source of this T cell receptor (beta chain) is a study of shared clonotypes between healthy human individuals. Broader study findings: Shared clonotypes: 4.5% to 5% naive CD4, 3% to 3.5% naive CD8, roughly 2.2% memory CD4, approximately 0.37% memory CD8. Rarefaction curves obtained for sorted subsets showed sequencing incomplete despite large depth.

As regards this clone: The antigen remains unidentified.

The CDR3 covers 12 residues. Trimming removed 7 bases from V and 4 bases from J, with 10 bases in between. The germline gives CDR1 SQVTM, CDR2 ANQGSEA. The assay used deep level. Only in-frame clones appear in the TCRdb table, and some are missing; sequencing was by immunoSEQ multiplex PCR. The top ten clones hold approximately 0.1% of a sample with 660,000 or so clones, roughly 96% of them seen once. Naive CD8 populations comprised CD45RO-negative cells positively selected for CCR7, excluding terminally differentiated effector memory CD45RA+ cells. Among the donors, all were Caucasian adults who lived in Nashville, Tennessee.

Sequencing was carried out using naive CD8+ T cells sorted from blood. The sequence derives from a woman in her twenties or thirties in good health. The chain couples TRBV29-1 to TRBJ2-2, with a tentative D call TRBD1 (5 bases). The CDR3: CSAQGFTGELFF. CDR3 coding DNA: TGCAGCGCTCAGGGATTCACCGGGGAGCTGTTTTTT.